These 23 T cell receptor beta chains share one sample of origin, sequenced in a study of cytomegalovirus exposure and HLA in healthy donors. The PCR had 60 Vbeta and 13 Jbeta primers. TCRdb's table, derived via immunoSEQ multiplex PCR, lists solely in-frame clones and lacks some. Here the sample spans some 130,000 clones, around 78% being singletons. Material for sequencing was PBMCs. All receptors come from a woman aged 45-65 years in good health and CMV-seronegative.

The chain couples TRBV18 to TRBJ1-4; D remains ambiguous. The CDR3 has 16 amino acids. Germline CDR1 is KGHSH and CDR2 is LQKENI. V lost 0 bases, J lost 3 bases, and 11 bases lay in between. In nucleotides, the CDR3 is TGTGCCAGCTCACCACCGGAGAGGGCATCTAATGAAAAACTGTTTTTT. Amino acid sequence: CASSPPERASNEKLFF. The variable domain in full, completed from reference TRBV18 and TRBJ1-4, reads NAGVMQNPRHLVRRRGQEARLRCSPMKGHSHVYWYRQLPEEGLKFMVYLQKENIIDESGMPKERFSAEFPKEGPSILRIQQVVRGDSAAYFCASSPPERASNEKLFFGSGTQLSVL.

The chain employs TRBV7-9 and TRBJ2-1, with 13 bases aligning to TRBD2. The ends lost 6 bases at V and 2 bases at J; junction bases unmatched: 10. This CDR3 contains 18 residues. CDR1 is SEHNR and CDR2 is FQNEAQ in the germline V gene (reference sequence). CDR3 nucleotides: TGTGCCAGCAGATCGGGACTAGCGGGGCTTAGGACCTACAATGAGCAGTTCTTC. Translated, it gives CASRSGLAGLRTYNEQFF.

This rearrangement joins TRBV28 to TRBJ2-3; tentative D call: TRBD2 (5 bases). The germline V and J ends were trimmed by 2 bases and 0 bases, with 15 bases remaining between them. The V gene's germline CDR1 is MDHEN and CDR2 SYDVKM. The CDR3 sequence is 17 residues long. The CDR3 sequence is CASSLIWSGSSTDTQYF. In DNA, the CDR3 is TGTGCCAGCAGTTTAATATGGAGCGGCTCTAGCACAGATACGCAGTATTTT.

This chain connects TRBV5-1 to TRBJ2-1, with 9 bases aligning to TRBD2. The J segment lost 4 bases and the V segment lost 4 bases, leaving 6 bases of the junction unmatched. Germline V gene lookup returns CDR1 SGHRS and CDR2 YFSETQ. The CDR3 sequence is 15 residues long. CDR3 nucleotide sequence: TGCGCCAGCAGCGCGACTAGCGGAGGGTACAATGAGCAGTTCTTC. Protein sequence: CASSATSGGYNEQFF.

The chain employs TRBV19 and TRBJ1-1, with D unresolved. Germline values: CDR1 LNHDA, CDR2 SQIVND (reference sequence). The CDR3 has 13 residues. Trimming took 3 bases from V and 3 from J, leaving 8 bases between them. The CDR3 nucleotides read TGTGCCAGTAGTATCCGGTATTACACTGAAGCTTTCTTT. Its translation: CASSIRYYTEAFF.

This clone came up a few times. The chain's CDR3 is CGTGSSGANVLTF. DNA of the CDR3: TGTGGGACAGGGTCTAGTGGGGCCAACGTCCTGACTTTC. The V and J genes are TRBV19 and TRBJ2-6, with TRBD1 matching over 8 bases. Per germline, CDR1 LNHDA and CDR2 SQIVND (reference sequence). The length of the CDR3 is 13 residues.

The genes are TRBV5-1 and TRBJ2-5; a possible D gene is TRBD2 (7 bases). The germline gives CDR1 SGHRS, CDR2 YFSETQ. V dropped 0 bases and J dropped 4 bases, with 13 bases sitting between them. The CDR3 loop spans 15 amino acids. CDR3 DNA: TGCGCCAGCAGCTTGGAGGGGGGGGCTGGAGAGACCCAGTACTTC. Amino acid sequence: CASSLEGGAGETQYF.

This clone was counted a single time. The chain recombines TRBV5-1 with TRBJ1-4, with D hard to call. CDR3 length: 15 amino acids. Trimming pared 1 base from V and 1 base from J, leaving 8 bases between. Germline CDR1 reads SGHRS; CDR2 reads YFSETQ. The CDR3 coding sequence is TGCGCCAGCAGCTTGAGTCGGGGAACTAATGAAAAACTGTTTTTT. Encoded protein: CASSLSRGTNEKLFF.

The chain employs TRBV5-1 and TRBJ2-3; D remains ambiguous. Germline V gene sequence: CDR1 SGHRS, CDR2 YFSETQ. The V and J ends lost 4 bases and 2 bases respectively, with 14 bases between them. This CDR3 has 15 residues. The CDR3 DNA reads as TGCGCCAGCAGCGTGGACGGCGGAGTCACAGATACGCAGTATTTT. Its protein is CASSVDGGVTDTQYF.

The DNA for the CDR3 is TGTGCCAGCAGCACGTGGACACCTAACGGCTACACCTTC. Encoded protein: CASSTWTPNGYTF. J is TRBJ1-2 and V is TRBV5-4, with D possibly TRBD1 on 5 matching bases. V was cut by 4 bases and J by 8 bases, with 15 bases left in between. The CDR3 sequence is 13 residues long. From germline, CDR1 is SGHNT and CDR2 YYREEE (reference sequence).

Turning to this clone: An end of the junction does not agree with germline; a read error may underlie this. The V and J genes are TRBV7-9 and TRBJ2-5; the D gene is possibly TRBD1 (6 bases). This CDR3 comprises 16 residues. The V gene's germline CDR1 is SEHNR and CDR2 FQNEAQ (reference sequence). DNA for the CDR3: TGTTCCAGCAGCTTACTCTCCCCCCGGACAGAAGAGACCCAGTACTTC. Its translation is CSSSLLSPRTEETQYF.

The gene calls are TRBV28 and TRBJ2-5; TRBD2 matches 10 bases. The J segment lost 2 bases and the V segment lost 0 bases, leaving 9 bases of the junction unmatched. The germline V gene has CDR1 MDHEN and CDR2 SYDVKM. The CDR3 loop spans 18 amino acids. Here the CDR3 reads CASSLWTSGQGVQETQYF. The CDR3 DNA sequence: TGTGCCAGCAGTTTATGGACTAGCGGGCAGGGGGTTCAAGAGACCCAGTACTTC.

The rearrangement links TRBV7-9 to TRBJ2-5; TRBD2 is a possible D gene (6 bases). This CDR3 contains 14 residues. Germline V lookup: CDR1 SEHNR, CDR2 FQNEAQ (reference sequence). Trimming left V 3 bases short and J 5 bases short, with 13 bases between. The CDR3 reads CASSLGLPGETQYF. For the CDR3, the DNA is TGTGCCAGCAGCTTGGGACTTCCGGGGGAGACCCAGTACTTC.

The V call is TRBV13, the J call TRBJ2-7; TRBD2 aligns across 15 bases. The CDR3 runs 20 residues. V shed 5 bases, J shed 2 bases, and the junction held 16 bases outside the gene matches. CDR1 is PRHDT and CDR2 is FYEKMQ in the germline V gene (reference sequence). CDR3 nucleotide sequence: TGTGCCAGCAGCGCCCGCCCCGGGACTAGCGGGAGGACATCCGCCTACGAGCAGTACGTC. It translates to CASSARPGTSGRTSAYEQYV.

The CDR3 DNA reads as TGTGCCAGCAGCTTAGTAGCGGGCCGCACAGATACGCAGTATTTT. Translating it yields CASSLVAGRTDTQYF. This sequence joins TRBV7-9 and TRBJ2-3; 7 nucleotides line up with TRBD2. The ends lost 1 base at V and 1 base at J; junction bases unmatched: 2. The CDR3 has 15 amino acids. Germline loops: CDR1 SEHNR, CDR2 FQNEAQ (reference sequence).

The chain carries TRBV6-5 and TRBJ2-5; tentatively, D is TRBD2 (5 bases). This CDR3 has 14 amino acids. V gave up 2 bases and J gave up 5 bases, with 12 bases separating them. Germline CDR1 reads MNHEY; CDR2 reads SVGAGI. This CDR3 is CASSYGERLETQYF. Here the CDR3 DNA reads TGTGCCAGCAGTTACGGGGAGAGGTTGGAGACCCAGTACTTC.

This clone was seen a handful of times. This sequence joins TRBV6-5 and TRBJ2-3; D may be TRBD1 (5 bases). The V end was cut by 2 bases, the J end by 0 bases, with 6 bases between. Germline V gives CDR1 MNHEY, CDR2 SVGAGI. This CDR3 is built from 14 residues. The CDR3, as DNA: TGTGCCAGCAGTTACCAGGGAAGCACAGATACGCAGTATTTT. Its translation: CASSYQGSTDTQYF.

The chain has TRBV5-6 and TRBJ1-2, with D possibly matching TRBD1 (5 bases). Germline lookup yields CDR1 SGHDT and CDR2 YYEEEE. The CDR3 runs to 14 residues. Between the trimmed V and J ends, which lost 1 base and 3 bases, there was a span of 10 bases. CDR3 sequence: CASSLTEGYYGYTF. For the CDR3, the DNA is TGTGCCAGCAGCTTGACGGAGGGGTACTATGGCTACACCTTC.

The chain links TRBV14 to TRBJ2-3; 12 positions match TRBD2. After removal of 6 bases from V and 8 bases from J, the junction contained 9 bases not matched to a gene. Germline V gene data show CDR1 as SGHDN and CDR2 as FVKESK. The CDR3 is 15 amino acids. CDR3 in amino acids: CASRLAGGPQGTQYF. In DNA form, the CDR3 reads TGTGCCAGCAGACTAGCGGGAGGCCCTCAGGGTACGCAGTATTTT.

The CDR3 region is CASSPTKGSGAFF. The DNA for the CDR3 is TGTGCCAGCAGCCCCACCAAAGGAAGCGGAGCTTTCTTT. The gene calls are TRBV6-5 and TRBJ1-1, with D unresolved. There are 13 residues in the CDR3. Germline loops: CDR1 MNHEY, CDR2 SVGAGI. V was trimmed by 6 bases and J by 10 bases, leaving 18 bases between them.

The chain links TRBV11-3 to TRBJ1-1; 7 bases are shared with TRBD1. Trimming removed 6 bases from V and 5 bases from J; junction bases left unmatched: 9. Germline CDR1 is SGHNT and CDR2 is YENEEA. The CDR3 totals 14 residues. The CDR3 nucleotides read TGTGCCAGCAGTCCTCAGGGGGATGATACTGAAGCTTTCTTT. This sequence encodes CASSPQGDDTEAFF.

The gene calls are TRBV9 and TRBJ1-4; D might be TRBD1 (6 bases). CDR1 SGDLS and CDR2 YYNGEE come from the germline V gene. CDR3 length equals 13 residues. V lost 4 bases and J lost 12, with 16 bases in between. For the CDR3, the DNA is TGTGCCAGCAGCCTACCAGGGGCGGGAGAACTGTTTTTT. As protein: CASSLPGAGELFF.

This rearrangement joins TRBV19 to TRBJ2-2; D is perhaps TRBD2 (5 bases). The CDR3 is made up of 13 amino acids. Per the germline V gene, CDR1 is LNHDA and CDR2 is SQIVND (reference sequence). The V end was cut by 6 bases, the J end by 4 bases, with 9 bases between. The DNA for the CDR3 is TGTGCCAGTAGCCCCACTAGCACCGGGGAGCTGTTTTTT. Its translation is CASSPTSTGELFF.